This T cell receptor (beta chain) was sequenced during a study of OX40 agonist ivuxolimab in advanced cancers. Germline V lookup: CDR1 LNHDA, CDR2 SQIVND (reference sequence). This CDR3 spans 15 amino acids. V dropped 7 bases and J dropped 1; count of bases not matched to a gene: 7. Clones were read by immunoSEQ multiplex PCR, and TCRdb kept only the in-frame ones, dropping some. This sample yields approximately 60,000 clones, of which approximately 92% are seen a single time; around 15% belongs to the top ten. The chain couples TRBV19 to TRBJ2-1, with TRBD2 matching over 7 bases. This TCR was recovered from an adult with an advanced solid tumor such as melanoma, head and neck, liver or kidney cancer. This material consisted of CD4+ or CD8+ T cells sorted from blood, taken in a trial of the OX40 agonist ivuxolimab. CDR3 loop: CASTLGGVSYNEQFF. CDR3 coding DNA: TGTGCCAGTACCCTGGGGGGGGTTTCCTACAATGAGCAGTTCTTC.